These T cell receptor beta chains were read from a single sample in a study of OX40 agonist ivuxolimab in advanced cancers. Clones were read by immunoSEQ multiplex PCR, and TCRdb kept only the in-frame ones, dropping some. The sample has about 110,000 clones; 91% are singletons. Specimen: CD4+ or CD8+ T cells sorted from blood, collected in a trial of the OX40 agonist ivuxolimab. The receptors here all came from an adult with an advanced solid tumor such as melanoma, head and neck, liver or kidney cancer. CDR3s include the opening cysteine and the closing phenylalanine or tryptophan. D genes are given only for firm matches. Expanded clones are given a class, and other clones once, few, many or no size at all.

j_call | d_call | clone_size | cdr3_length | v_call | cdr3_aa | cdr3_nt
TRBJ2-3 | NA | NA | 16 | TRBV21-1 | CASSKAEKYGTDTQYF | TGTGCCAGCAGCAAAGCGGAGAAGTACGGCACAGATACGCAGTATTTT
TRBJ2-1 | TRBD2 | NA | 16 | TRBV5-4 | CASSLYRGGPRSEQFF | TGTGCCAGCAGCTTGTATCGGGGAGGGCCGAGGAGTGAGCAGTTCTTC
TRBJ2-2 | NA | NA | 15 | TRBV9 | CASSVGTVNTGELFF | TGTGCCAGCAGCGTAGGTACGGTAAACACCGGGGAGCTGTTTTTT
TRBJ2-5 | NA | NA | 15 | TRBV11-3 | CASRGVGAGKETQYF | TGTGCCAGCAGGGGGGTCGGGGCGGGAAAAGAGACCCAGTACTTC
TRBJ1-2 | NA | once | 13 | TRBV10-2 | CASSEATTRGYTF | TGCGCCAGCAGTGAGGCCACAACCCGCGGCTACACCTTC
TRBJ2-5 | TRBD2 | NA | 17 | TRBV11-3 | CASSLGGLAGGQETQYF | TGTGCCAGCAGCTTGGGGGGACTAGCGGGAGGCCAAGAGACCCAGTACTTC
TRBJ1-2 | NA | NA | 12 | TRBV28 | CASSLRLDGYTF | TGTGCCAGCAGTTTACGGTTAGATGGCTACACCTTC
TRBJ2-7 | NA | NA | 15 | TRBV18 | CASSPITGQRDEQYF | TGTGCCAGCTCACCTATTACAGGGCAGAGGGACGAGCAGTACTTC
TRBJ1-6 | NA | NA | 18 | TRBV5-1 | CASTSVQGVKNLNSPLHF | TGCGCCAGTACCTCGGTACAGGGCGTCAAGAATCTAAATTCACCCCTCCACTTT
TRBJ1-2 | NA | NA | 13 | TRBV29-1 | CSVEVPDSYGYTF | TGCAGCGTTGAAGTCCCGGACAGCTATGGCTACACCTTC
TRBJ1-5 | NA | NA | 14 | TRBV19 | CASSETGGNQPQHF | TGTGCCAGTAGTGAAACCGGGGGCAATCAGCCCCAGCATTTT
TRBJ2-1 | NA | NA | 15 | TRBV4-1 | CASSLDRSRYNEQFF | TGCGCCAGCAGTCTCGACAGGAGTAGGTACAATGAGCAGTTCTTC
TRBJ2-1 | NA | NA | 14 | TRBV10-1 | CASSEEGGRYEQFF | TGCGCCAGCAGTGAAGAGGGTGGAAGGTATGAGCAGTTCTTC
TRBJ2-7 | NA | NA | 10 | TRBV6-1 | CASARGEQYF | TGTGCCAGCGCCCGTGGCGAGCAGTACTTC
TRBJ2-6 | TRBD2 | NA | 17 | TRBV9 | CASSLSGGWTGANVLTF | TGTGCCAGCAGCCTAAGCGGGGGGTGGACTGGGGCCAACGTCCTGACTTTC
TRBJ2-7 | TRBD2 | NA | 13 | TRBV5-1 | CASRAGVGGVQYF | TGCGCCAGCAGAGCGGGAGTAGGAGGAGTGCAGTACTTC
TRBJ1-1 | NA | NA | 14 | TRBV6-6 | CASSYPGRNTEAFF | TGTGCCAGCAGTTACCCTGGACGGAACACTGAAGCTTTCTTT
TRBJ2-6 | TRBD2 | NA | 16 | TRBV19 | CASRAGTFSGANVLTF | TGTGCCAGTCGAGCGGGGACCTTCTCTGGGGCCAACGTCCTGACTTTC
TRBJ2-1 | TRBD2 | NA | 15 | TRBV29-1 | CSVIAASGNYNEQFF | TGCAGCGTTATTGCCGCTAGCGGAAACTACAATGAGCAGTTCTTC
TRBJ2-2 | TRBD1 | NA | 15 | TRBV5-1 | CASSLQGQRNGELFF | TGCGCCAGCAGCTTGCAGGGACAGAGAAACGGGGAGCTGTTTTTT
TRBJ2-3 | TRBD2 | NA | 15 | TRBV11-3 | CASSPGTSGTDTQYF | TGTGCCAGCAGCCCGGGGACTAGCGGAACAGATACGCAGTATTTT